This T cell receptor beta chain was found in a study of shared clonotypes between healthy human individuals. Between the trimmed V and J ends, which lost 5 bases and 2 bases, there was a span of 13 bases. CDR1 SGHVS and CDR2 FQNEAQ come from the germline V gene. CDR3 length: 15 amino acids. This clone has only one observation. The table came from immunoSEQ multiplex PCR; TCRdb's copy has only in-frame clones and leaves some out. Of over 950,000 clones listed, 60% to 80% are singletons. The source is a young man in good health. Some clones in this sample may be carry-over from other donors' samples. Material: memory CD4+ T cells from PBMCs. The subset was: CD45RA-negative fraction. The chain uses TRBV7-8 and TRBJ2-4, with no clear D. The CDR3, as DNA: TGTGCCAGCAGCGCCCGAGAGGTAACCAAAAACATTCAGTACTTC. Translating it yields CASSAREVTKNIQYF.